The rows below give T cell receptor beta chains drawn from one sample of a study of blood T cell repertoires in COVID-19. Only in-frame clones appear in the TCRdb table, and some are missing; sequencing was by immunoSEQ multiplex PCR. This sample has fewer than 35,000 clones, with 70% to 85% found just once. Sequencing was carried out using peripheral blood. The receptors stem from a man older than 75 with active or convalescent COVID-19. CDR3s include the opening cysteine and the closing phenylalanine or tryptophan.

j_call v_call cdr3_aa
TRBJ2-7 TRBV19 CASSKQVSHTSSYEQYF
TRBJ1-6 TRBV18 CASSPSPGAGSPLHF
TRBJ2-7 TRBV5-1 CASSFDRRQGAGEQYF
TRBJ2-1 TRBV27 CASSPLGAGAPNEQFF
TRBJ1-4 TRBV6-1 CASSAPPRVTNEKLFF
TRBJ2-7 TRBV27 CASSLKPSYEQYF
TRBJ2-5 TRBV3-1/TRBV3-2 CASSFQAGGGQETQYF
TRBJ2-7 TRBV24-1 CATSDSNSYEQYF
TRBJ1-2 TRBV6-4 CASSEGPGRPGYTF
TRBJ2-1 TRBV4-1 CASSQTLADSYNEQFF
TRBJ1-5 TRBV10-3 CAISELSGNQPQHF
TRBJ1-1 TRBV7-8 CASSLAGTGTFF
TRBJ1-2 TRBV19 CASSLTGGVHGYTF
TRBJ1-5 TRBV4-2 CASSQDEIRGGLGNQPQHF
TRBJ2-7 TRBV27 CASSLRGTYEQYF
TRBJ1-3 TRBV2 CASTTGNSGNTIYF
TRBJ2-7 TRBV11-3 CASSEGDHPYEQYF
TRBJ2-1 TRBV4-1 CASSQDFERGGEQFF
TRBJ2-5 TRBV5-1 CASSFGLANQETQYF
TRBJ1-2 TRBV7-2 CASSLGQGSYGYTF
TRBJ1-4 TRBV11-2 CASSLDAQGYNEKLFF
TRBJ2-7 TRBV11-2 CASSLAPGLNYEQYF
TRBJ2-1 TRBV4-2 CASKTSGDNEQFF
TRBJ2-3 TRBV2 CASGSEGQGLMTF
TRBJ1-5 TRBV27 CASSLSGTGFSNQPQHF
TRBJ2-7 TRBV28 CASSLLNGYEQYF
TRBJ2-1 TRBV3-1/TRBV3-2 CASSLSRAGGEQFF
TRBJ2-3 TRBV5-1 CASSLSGTDTQYF
TRBJ2-3 TRBV18 CASSTGQGNGGTQYF
TRBJ2-1 TRBV9 CASSVGEAGAPHEQFF
TRBJ2-5 TRBV7-9 CASSAMETQYF
TRBJ2-7 TRBV5-4 CASWLRTLAGGPEEQYF
TRBJ2-7 TRBV15 CATSRAGAAFEQYF
TRBJ2-1 TRBV7-9 CASNRVGTEQFF
TRBJ2-3 TRBV4-2 CASSQRLAGVSTDTQYF
TRBJ2-7 TRBV2 CASSEWHEQYF
TRBJ1-5 TRBV19 CASSVVDREEDQPQHF
TRBJ2-7 TRBV28 CASTGPSYEQYF
TRBJ1-2 TRBV2 CASLDQDYYGYTF
TRBJ2-5 TRBV5-1 CASSPAGGLGETQYF
TRBJ1-5 TRBV9 CASSVHLSQPQHF
TRBJ2-3 TRBV5-5 CASSLAGTSGRGTSTDTQYF
TRBJ1-4 TRBV7-9 CASSLATGQSEKLFF
TRBJ1-2 TRBV18 CASSQGRGAGGYTF
TRBJ2-5 TRBV27 CASSTILGTQETQYF
TRBJ1-5 TRBV29-1 CSVAWSGQPQHF
TRBJ1-2 TRBV5-1 CASSLSQGAYGYTF
TRBJ2-3 TRBV5-6 CASGGLGLDTQYF
TRBJ2-5 TRBV10-3 CAISDAAGAQETQYF
TRBJ1-1 TRBV21-1 CASSKEVWGLFNTEAFF
TRBJ2-2 TRBV5-6 CASSLATKTGELFF
TRBJ2-1 TRBV11-2 CASSSSGARYNEQFF
TRBJ1-1 TRBV19 CASSITGGRTEAFF
TRBJ2-3 TRBV5-1 CASSPGGQRDTQYF
TRBJ2-6 TRBV4-1 CASSLLAGGRRGANVLTF
TRBJ1-2 TRBV11-2 CASSEGQNYGYTF
TRBJ1-2 TRBV6-1 CASSEQGANGYTF